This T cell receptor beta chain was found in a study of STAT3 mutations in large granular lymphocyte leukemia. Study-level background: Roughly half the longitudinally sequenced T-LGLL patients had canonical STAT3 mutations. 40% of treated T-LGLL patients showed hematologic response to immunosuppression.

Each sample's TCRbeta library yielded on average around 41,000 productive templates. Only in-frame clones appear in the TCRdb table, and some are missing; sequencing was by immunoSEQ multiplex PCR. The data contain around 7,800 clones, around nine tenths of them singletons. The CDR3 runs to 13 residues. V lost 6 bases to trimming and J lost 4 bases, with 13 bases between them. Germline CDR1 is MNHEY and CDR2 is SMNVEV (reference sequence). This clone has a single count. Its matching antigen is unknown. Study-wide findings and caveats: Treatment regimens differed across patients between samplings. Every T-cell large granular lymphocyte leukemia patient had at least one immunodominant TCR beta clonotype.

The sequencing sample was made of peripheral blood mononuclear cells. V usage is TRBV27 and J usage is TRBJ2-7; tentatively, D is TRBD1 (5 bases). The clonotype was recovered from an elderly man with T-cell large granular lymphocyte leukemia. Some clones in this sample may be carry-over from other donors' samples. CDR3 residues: CASRSDRTYEQYF. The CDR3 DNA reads TGTGCCAGCAGGTCCGACAGAACTTACGAGCAGTACTTC.